The 15 T cell receptor beta chains given below trace back to one sample, sequenced in a study of cytotoxic CD8 clonotypes in ibrutinib-treated CLL. Generated by immunoSEQ multiplex PCR, the TCRdb table keeps only in-frame clones and is missing some. The sample holds roughly 23,000 clones, around 80% seen once. The sequenced sample was PBMCs, obtained before ibrutinib treatment. Every receptor here comes from a human donor with chronic lymphocytic leukemia.

CDR3 DNA sequence: TGTGCCAGCAGCTTAGTAGGACAGGGGCTTGGCTACACCTTC. Translation gives CASSLVGQGLGYTF. V is TRBV7-2 and J is TRBJ1-2; 9 positions match TRBD1. V was clipped by 1 base and J by 7 bases; unmatched bases: 4. This CDR3 spans 14 amino acids. Germline V gives CDR1 SGHTA, CDR2 FQGNSA. Complete variable domain (other parts from reference TRBV7-2 and TRBJ1-2): GAGVSQSPSNKVTEKGKDVELRCDPISGHTALYWYRQSLGQGLEFLIYFQGNSAPDKSGLPSDRFSAERTGGSVSTLTIQRTQQEDSAVYLCASSLVGQGLGYTFGSGTRLTVV.

The J gene is TRBJ2-7, the V gene TRBV5-1; no definite D call. V gave up 4 bases and J gave up 5 bases, with 7 bases separating them. Germline assignment: CDR1 SGHRS and CDR2 YFSETQ. The length of the CDR3 is 11 residues. As DNA, the CDR3 is TGCGCCAGCAGCACAGAAAACGAGCAGTACTTC. Residues: CASSTENEQYF.

The rearrangement links TRBV4-1 to TRBJ2-1, with 8 positions matching TRBD2. CDR3 length equals 17 residues. V trimming: 4 bases; J trimming: 0 bases; junction bases outside the gene matches: 8. Looked up from germline, CDR1 is MGHRA and CDR2 is YSYEKL. The CDR3 reads CASSPSGGESSYNEQFF. The DNA of the CDR3 is TGCGCCAGCAGCCCCTCGGGGGGGGAGAGCTCCTACAATGAGCAGTTCTTC.

V is TRBV7-9 and J is TRBJ1-2; the D is unclear. The CDR3 is 18 residues long. The ends were cut back, 2 bases at V and 3 bases at J, with 22 bases in the middle. CDR1 is SEHNR, CDR2 FQNEAQ, per germline (reference sequence). The CDR3 DNA reads as TGTGCCAGCAGCTTAAGCGGGCGCGCAGGACTCCAGGACTATGGCTACACCTTC. This codes for CASSLSGRAGLQDYGYTF.

The CDR3 spells CASRKGVMGTEAFF. The CDR3, as DNA: TGTGCCAGCAGGAAGGGGGTTATGGGAACTGAAGCTTTCTTT. This chain connects TRBV6-9 to TRBJ1-1; possibly TRBD1 for D (6 bases). Trimming pared 6 bases from V and 5 bases from J, leaving 16 bases between. The CDR3 totals 14 residues. Germline CDR1 reads MNHGY; CDR2 reads SVAAGI.

The chain combines TRBV11-2 with TRBJ2-2; TRBD2 matches at 12 bases. The ends lost 1 base at V and 4 bases at J; junction bases unmatched: 7. Germline lookup yields CDR1 SGHAT and CDR2 FQNNGV. The CDR3 spans 18 residues. This CDR3 reads CASSLGSSGRAGTGELFF. The CDR3 region has the DNA TGTGCCAGCAGCTTAGGATCTAGCGGGAGGGCCGGCACCGGGGAGCTGTTTTTT.

The rearrangement links TRBV19 to TRBJ1-2, with 10 bases fitting TRBD1. CDR1 is LNHDA, CDR2 SQIVND, per germline (reference sequence). This CDR3 has 19 amino acids. V shed 1 base, J shed 4 bases, and the junction held 15 bases outside the gene matches. The CDR3 spells CASSIGIFAGQGLAYGYTF. The DNA of the CDR3 is TGTGCCAGTAGTATAGGAATATTTGCGGGACAGGGGTTGGCCTATGGCTACACCTTC. The full variable domain, in which reference TRBV19 and TRBJ1-2 provide the parts outside the CDR3, is DGGITQSPKYLFRKEGQNVTLSCEQNLNHDAMYWYRQDPGQGLRLIYYSQIVNDFQKGDIAEGYSVSREKKESFPLTVTSAQKNPTAFYLCASSIGIFAGQGLAYGYTFGSGTRLTVV.

The chain links TRBV7-8 to TRBJ1-5, with a possible D match to TRBD1 (5 bases). CDR3 size: 17 residues. Germline V CDR1 and CDR2: SGHVS, FQNEAQ. V gave up 5 bases and J gave up 0 bases, with 17 bases separating them. CDR3 DNA: TGTGCCAGCAGCCCATCGGGGGACCCTTATAGCAATCAGCCCCAGCATTTT. Its protein product is CASSPSGDPYSNQPQHF.

The rearrangement joins TRBV6-5 to TRBJ1-2; D not certain. The CDR3 totals 13 residues. From germline, CDR1 is MNHEY and CDR2 SVGAGI. Trimming left V 7 bases short and J 3 bases short, with 12 bases between. CDR3 loop: CASIRTEDYGYTF. The CDR3 DNA reads TGTGCCAGCATCCGGACGGAAGACTATGGCTACACCTTC.

The chain links TRBV30 to TRBJ2-1; 11 bases agree with TRBD2. With 0 bases clipped from V and 2 bases from J, the junction kept 0 bases outside the gene matches. Germline loops: CDR1 GTSNPN, CDR2 SVGIG (reference sequence). The CDR3 runs to 15 residues. The CDR3: CAWSVGLAAYNEQFF. The CDR3, as DNA: TGTGCCTGGAGTGTGGGACTAGCGGCCTACAATGAGCAGTTCTTC. The full variable domain, completed using reference TRBV30 and TRBJ2-1, is SQTIHQWPATLVQPVGSPLSLECTVEGTSNPNLYWYRQAAGRGLQLLFYSVGIGQISSEVPQNLSASRPQDRQFILSSKKLLLSDSGFYLCAWSVGLAAYNEQFFGPGTRLTVL.

The rearrangement joins TRBV7-2 to TRBJ2-3; no firm D call. Germline values: CDR1 SGHTA, CDR2 FQGNSA. There are 14 residues in the CDR3. Trimming left V 5 bases short and J 0 bases short, with 9 bases between. In DNA form, the CDR3 reads TGTGCCAGCAGCAGAATTCCTAGCACAGATACGCAGTATTTT. Translating it yields CASSRIPSTDTQYF. Filled out from reference TRBV7-2 and TRBJ2-3, the complete variable domain reads GAGVSQSPSNKVTEKGKDVELRCDPISGHTALYWYRQSLGQGLEFLIYFQGNSAPDKSGLPSDRFSAERTGGSVSTLTIQRTQQEDSAVYLCASSRIPSTDTQYFGPGTRLTVL.

The chain employs TRBV4-1 and TRBJ2-2; 9 bases line up with TRBD2. From germline, CDR1 is MGHRA and CDR2 YSYEKL. J lost 5 bases, V lost 4 bases, and 14 bases had no gene match. This CDR3 is built from 18 residues. CDR3 nucleotide sequence: TGCGCCAGCAGCCCCAAGGAGTGGCAGCGGGGGGAAACCGGGGAGCTGTTTTTT. It translates to CASSPKEWQRGETGELFF.

This rearrangement joins TRBV7-3 to TRBJ1-1, with 12 bases identical to TRBD1. Germline CDR1 reads SGHTA; CDR2 reads FQGTGA. The ends lost 5 bases at V and 8 bases at J; junction bases unmatched: 12. CDR3 length equals 16 residues. For the CDR3, the DNA is TGTGCCAGCAGCCGAGGGGGACAGGGGGCTTTAGTGGAAGCTTTCTTT. Its protein product is CASSRGGQGALVEAFF.

V and J are TRBV15 and TRBJ2-5; 9 bases are a match to TRBD2. V gave up 0 bases and J gave up 4 bases; unmatched junction bases: 9. The CDR3 loop spans 17 amino acids. Looked up from germline, CDR1 is LNHNV and CDR2 is YYDKDF (reference sequence). In DNA, the CDR3 is TGTGCCACCAGCAGAGATAGGGGCCTAGCGGGAATAGAGACCCAGTACTTC. It yields the protein CATSRDRGLAGIETQYF.

The gene calls are TRBV30 and TRBJ1-1, with TRBD1 identical over 7 bases. The germline V gene encodes CDR1 GTSNPN and CDR2 SVGIG (reference sequence). The junction had 13 bases not matched to a gene; V was cut back by 5 bases and J by 4 bases. This CDR3 is 15 amino acids long. The CDR3 bases are TGTGCCTGGGGATATCAGGGGGTGAGAGGCACTGAAGCTTTCTTT. This codes for CAWGYQGVRGTEAFF. The full variable domain, rest sourced from reference TRBV30 and TRBJ1-1, is SQTIHQWPATLVQPVGSPLSLECTVEGTSNPNLYWYRQAAGRGLQLLFYSVGIGQISSEVPQNLSASRPQDRQFILSSKKLLLSDSGFYLCAWGYQGVRGTEAFFGQGTRLTVV.